Sequencing of this T cell receptor (beta chain) was carried out in a study of a mutant IDH1 vaccine in newly diagnosed glioma. Study overall: Scheduled for weeks 1, 3, 5, 7, 11, 15, 19 and 23, eight vaccinations were given to patients. Therapy received beforehand was radiotherapy, temozolomide, or both, with most patients given both. Once 4-6 weeks had passed after radiotherapy alone, vaccination started, or it started with temozolomide cycles. Sex among treated patients split about 62% male, about 40% female; mean age was approximately 41 years.

TCRdb's table, derived via immunoSEQ multiplex PCR, lists solely in-frame clones and lacks some. The sample includes about 54,000 clones, around 81% of them seen just once. The time point was: week 5, during vaccination. Doses comprised 300 ug of mutant IDH1 20-mer peptide each, plus topical imiquimod. Remarks on this clone: Its antigen is not known.

The length of the CDR3 is 16 residues. Germline CDR1 reads KGHSH; CDR2 reads LQKENI. The V end was cut by 3 bases, the J end by 0 bases, with 14 bases between. Here the sequenced sample was PBMCs, taken from a glioma patient whose treatment included an IDH1 peptide vaccine. The chain has TRBV18 and TRBJ1-1, with unresolved D. The sequence came from a young man with glioma. CDR3 coding DNA: TGTGCCAGCTCACCTCCAAAGGGAGCCATGAACACTGAAGCTTTCTTT. This sequence encodes CASSPPKGAMNTEAFF. Combining the CDR3 with reference TRBV18 and TRBJ1-1 gives the whole variable domain NAGVMQNPRHLVRRRGQEARLRCSPMKGHSHVYWYRQLPEEGLKFMVYLQKENIIDESGMPKERFSAEFPKEGPSILRIQQVVRGDSAAYFCASSPPKGAMNTEAFFGQGTRLTVV.